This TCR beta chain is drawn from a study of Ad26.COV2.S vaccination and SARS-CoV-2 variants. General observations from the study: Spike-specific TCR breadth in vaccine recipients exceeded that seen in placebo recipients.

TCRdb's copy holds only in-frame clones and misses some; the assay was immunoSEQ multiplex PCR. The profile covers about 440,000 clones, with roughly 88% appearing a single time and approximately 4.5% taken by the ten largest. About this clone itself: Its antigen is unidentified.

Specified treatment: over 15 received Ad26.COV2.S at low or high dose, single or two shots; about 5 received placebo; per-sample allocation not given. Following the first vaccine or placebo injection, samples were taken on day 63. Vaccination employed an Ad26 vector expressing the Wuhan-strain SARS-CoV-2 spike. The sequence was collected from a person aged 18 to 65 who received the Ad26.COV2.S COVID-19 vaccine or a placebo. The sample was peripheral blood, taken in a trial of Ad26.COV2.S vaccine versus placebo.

In nucleotides, the CDR3 is TGTGCCAGCAGCTTAGATCGAGATGAGCAGTTCTTC. Translation gives CASSLDRDEQFF. The chain is built from TRBV13 and TRBJ2-1, with D unresolved. The CDR3 length is 12 residues. Trimming left V 1 base short and J 8 bases short, with 6 bases between. CDR1 is PRHDT and CDR2 is FYEKMQ in the germline V gene (reference sequence).